This T cell receptor (beta chain) emerged from a study of blood T cell repertoires in COVID-19. Across the whole study: The United States, Italy and Spain provided the acute and convalescent COVID-19 samples. T cells, B-cell-depleted T cells, or PBMCs provided the cDNA or gDNA that served as material.

Comment on this clone: One end of the junction does not line up with germline, which may come from a read error.

Per the study methods: Amplified reference gene primers provided the basis for estimating nucleated cell counts. This table comes from immunoSEQ multiplex PCR, and its TCRdb copy is limited to in-frame clones, with some not included. V and J calls and clone size are copied from that table; D and trimming were computed from the DNA. Altogether over 200,000 clones are present, roughly 80% being singletons, with the ten largest covering 2.6%. CDR1 and CDR2 (germline): SSHAT, FNYEAQ (reference sequence). CDR3 size: 17 residues. This receptor was obtained from a woman in her seventies with active or convalescent COVID-19. The chain couples TRBV7-7 to TRBJ1-4; D ambiguous. The material sequenced was peripheral blood. The CDR3 loop is CASSCPPYGATNEKLFF. The DNA of the CDR3 is TGTGCTAGCAGCTGCCCGCCCTACGGTGCAACTAATGAAAAACTGTTTTTT.